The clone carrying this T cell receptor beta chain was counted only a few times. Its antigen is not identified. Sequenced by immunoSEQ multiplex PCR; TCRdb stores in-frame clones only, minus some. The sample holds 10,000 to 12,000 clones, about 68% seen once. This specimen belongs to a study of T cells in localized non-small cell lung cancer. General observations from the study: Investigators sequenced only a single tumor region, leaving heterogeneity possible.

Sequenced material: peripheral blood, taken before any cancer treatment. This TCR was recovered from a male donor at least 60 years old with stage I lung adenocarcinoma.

CDR3 loop: CASSPQGKNTGELFF. In nucleotides, the CDR3 is TGCGCCAGCAGCCCGCAGGGGAAGAACACCGGGGAGCTGTTTTTT. The genes are TRBV4-1 and TRBJ2-2, with a possible D match to TRBD1 (6 bases). Germline V gene sequence: CDR1 MGHRA, CDR2 YSYEKL. Trimming removed 4 bases at V and 1 base at J, with 10 bases between. This CDR3 has 15 amino acids.